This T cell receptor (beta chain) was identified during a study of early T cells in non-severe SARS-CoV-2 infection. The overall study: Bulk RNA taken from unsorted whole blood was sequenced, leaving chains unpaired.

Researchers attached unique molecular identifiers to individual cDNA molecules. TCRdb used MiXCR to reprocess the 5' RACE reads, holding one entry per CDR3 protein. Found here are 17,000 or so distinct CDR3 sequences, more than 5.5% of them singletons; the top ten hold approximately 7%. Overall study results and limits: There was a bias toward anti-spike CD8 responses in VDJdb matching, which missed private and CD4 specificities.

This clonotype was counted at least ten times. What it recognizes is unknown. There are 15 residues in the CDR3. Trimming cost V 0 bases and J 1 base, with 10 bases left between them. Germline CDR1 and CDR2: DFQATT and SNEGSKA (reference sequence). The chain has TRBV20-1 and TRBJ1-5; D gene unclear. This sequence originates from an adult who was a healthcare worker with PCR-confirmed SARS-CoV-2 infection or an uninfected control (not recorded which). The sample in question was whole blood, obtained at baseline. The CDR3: CSARDSSRSNQPQHF. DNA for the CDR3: TGCAGTGCTAGAGATTCATCCCGGAGCAATCAGCCCCAGCATTTT.